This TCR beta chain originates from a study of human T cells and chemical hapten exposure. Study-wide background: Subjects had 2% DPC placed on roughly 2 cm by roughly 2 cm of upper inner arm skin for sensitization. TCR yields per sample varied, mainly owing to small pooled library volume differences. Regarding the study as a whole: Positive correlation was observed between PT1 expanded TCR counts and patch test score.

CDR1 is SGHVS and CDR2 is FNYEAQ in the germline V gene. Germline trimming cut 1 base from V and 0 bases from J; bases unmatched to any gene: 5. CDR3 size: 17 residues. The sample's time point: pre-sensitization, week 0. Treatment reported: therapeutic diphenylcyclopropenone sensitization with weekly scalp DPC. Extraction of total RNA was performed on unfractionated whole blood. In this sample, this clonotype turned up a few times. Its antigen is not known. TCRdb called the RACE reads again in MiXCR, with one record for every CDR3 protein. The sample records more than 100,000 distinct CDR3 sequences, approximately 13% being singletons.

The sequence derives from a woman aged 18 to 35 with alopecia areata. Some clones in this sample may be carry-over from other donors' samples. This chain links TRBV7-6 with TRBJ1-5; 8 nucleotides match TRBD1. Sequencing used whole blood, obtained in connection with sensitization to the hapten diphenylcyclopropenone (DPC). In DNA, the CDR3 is TGTGCCAGCAGCTTAGGACAGGGGACCTATAGCAATCAGCCCCAGCATTTT. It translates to CASSLGQGTYSNQPQHF.